This section outlines one T cell receptor beta chain sequence together with its context. Its recognized antigen is unknown. Base-call qualities are not available, and no considerably larger clone is one nucleotide away. The immunoSEQ kit was used, according to the manufacturer's recommendations, to generate TCR beta libraries from genomic DNA. For library preparation, a first multiplex PCR was performed with proprietary primers, followed by a second PCR in which unique barcodes were added, and bead cleanups were performed after each round. Each sample batch included a kit-provided positive control reaction and a negative control reaction. The final libraries were assessed on an Agilent 4200 TapeStation D1000 ScreenTape, pooled by volume, and quantified by qPCR. An Illumina NextSeq500 fitted with a MidOutput 150-cycle cartridge performed the sequencing, running 156 Read1 cycles and 15 Index1 cycles with the kit's custom primers. The pooled library was loaded at roughly 1 pM, and about 19% PhiX control was spiked in. On the authors' methods: Vendor-processed data were analyzed in R, and a clonotype was defined as all T cells sharing the same CDR3 nucleotide sequence. For clone abundance analyses, frequencies were normalized to the 10,000 most abundant clones in each sample. Public T cell clones, which averaged fewer than five per sample, were excluded before analysis. Tumor-enriched clonotypes and baseline blood-enriched clonotypes were defined as those with an abundance difference of at least 32-fold between compartments. A beta-binomial differential abundance model was used to identify clonotypes that were expanded or contracted between blood time points. Tumor-blood repertoire similarity was measured with the Baroni-Urbani and Buser coefficient, and groups were compared using two-tailed Wilcoxon tests in R. Not all clones reach the TCRdb copy of this immuneACCESS table, which keeps in-frame sequences only. Checked studies attribute under half of the gap to unresolved V genes and leave the rest unexplained. The DNA gave D and trimming, while V, J and clone size come from that table. The sample table shows tens of thousands of clones, and around 80% are seen once. Of the sample, roughly 7.2% is held by the ten largest clones.

Including cysteine and phenylalanine, the CDR3 has 15 amino acids. Left in the record is the CDR3 DNA by itself, 45 bases read in frame from the first base. The germline V gene (reference sequence) supplies CDR1 SGHNT and CDR2 YYREEE. V is cut back by 4 bases and J by 12 bases, with 13 bases in the junction unmatched. This entry belongs to a study of radiation and T cells in renal cell carcinoma (dated by TCRdb to 2020 to 2021). General notes on the study: The samples were drawn from a clinical trial, where primary renal cell carcinomas were treated with 15 Gy of stereotactic body radiation therapy and then removed by nephrectomy 4 weeks afterward. In total, more than 50 samples underwent TCR beta sequencing: approximately 25 tumors plus 27 peripheral blood samples. A total of approximately 4 million unique CDR3 nucleotide sequences, encoding 2.5 million to 3 million unique CDR3 amino acid sequences, were found across all 50 or so samples.

Reading the label with the study, this specimen's time point is: baseline pretreatment blood. Reading the label with the study, this specimen's treatment or condition is: 15 Gy SBRT to primary tumor, nephrectomy 4 weeks later. To track tumor-enriched clonotypes, serial peripheral blood was sampled from radiation-treated patients at baseline and at 2 weeks and 4 weeks after SBRT. Every patient had renal cell carcinoma of clear cell pathology. Genomic DNA for TCR sequencing was prepared using the QIAamp DNA Blood Mini Kit (Qiagen). The analyses included only samples that passed all quality control checks. Summary of the overall study and its limitations: Because the trial had a single-armed design, the trial could not examine how radiation dose or scheduling affected the TCR repertoire. Because pretreatment tumor biopsies were not available, the study could not determine whether clonotypes were already present within the tumor at baseline. Top tumor clonotypes rose in blood from baseline to 2 weeks post-radiation, then contracted by 4 weeks, suggesting transient expansion of tumor-resident clones. Changes in the blood repertoire were not tracked past 4 weeks after treatment.

Specimen: blood, collected from a patient whose treatment included radiotherapy and nephrectomy. Recombination joined TRBV5-4 with TRBJ2-6, with 7 middle bases fitting TRBD1. The origin of this receptor is a man aged 55 to 69 with renal cell carcinoma. The DNA is as follows: TGTGCCAGCAGCAAGCCAACAGGGGAGCAAATCGTCCTGACTTTC. Its coded protein is CASSKPTGEQIVLTF.